The present T cell receptor beta chain was sequenced within a study of technical replicates of blood from several donors. Trimming at V came to 4 bases and at J to 2 bases, leaving 7 bases not matched to a gene. Per the germline V gene, CDR1 is MNHNS and CDR2 is SASEGT. The CDR3 runs to 15 residues. Sequencing used immunoSEQ multiplex PCR; TCRdb keeps in-frame clones, though not all of them. Found here are about 88,000 clones, 94% of them singletons; the top ten hold around 0.25%. V gene TRBV6-1 combines with J gene TRBJ2-7, with 8 bases fitting TRBD1. The sequence was obtained from a human donor in good health. The sequencing sample was made of T cells isolated from PBMCs. The CDR3 loop reads CASSARQGLTYEQYF. CDR3 bases: TGTGCCAGCAGTGCAAGACAGGGGCTAACCTACGAGCAGTACTTC.